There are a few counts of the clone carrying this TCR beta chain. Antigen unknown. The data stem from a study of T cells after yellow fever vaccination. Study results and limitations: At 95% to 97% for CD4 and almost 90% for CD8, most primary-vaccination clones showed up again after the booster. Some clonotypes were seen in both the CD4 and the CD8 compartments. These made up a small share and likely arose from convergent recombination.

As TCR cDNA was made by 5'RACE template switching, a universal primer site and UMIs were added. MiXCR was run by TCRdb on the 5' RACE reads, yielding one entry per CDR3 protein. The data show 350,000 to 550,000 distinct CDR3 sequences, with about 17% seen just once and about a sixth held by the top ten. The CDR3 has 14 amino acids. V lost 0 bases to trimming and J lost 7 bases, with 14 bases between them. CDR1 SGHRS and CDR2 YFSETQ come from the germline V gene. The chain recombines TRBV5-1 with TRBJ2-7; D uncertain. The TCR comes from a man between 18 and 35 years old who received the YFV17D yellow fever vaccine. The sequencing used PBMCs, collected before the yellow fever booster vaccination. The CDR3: CASSLGDALGEQYF. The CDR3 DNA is TGCGCCAGCAGCTTGGGGGATGCTCTTGGGGAGCAGTACTTC.